This TCR beta chain was recorded in a study of cytomegalovirus exposure and HLA in healthy donors. The length of the CDR3 is 17 residues. CDR1 is LGHNA, CDR2 YSLEER, per germline. Trimming left V 0 bases short and J 1 base short, with 14 bases between. The primer mix had 60 Vbeta and 13 Jbeta primers. Clones were read by immunoSEQ multiplex PCR, and TCRdb kept only the in-frame ones, dropping some. In the table there are about 140,000 clones, about 80% of which are singletons. Points on this clone: Its antigen is undetermined.

Overall study findings and caveats: The study recorded more than 150 TCR beta chains that were cytomegalovirus-associated.

The chain uses TRBV4-3 and TRBJ2-3, with D maybe TRBD2 (6 bases). This clonotype was obtained from a woman aged 55 to 70 in good health and CMV-seropositive. Sequenced sample: PBMCs. CDR3 sequence reads: CASSQDQSSGRTDTQYF. The CDR3 DNA follows: TGCGCCAGCAGCCAAGATCAGAGTAGCGGCCGCACAGATACGCAGTATTTT.